This T cell receptor beta chain was captured by sequencing in a study of T-cell memory formation after mild COVID-19. About the study: TCR clusters mostly belonged to single donors. Study-wide results and caveats: Most CD4+ clones that shrank were in CM and EM, while CD8+ ones turned up in EMRA.

This clonotype occurred many times. Its antigen is as yet unknown. In TCRdb, the 5' RACE reads were re-called with MiXCR into one record per CDR3 protein. The data hold about 350,000 distinct CDR3 sequences, with roughly an eighth observed a single time. Germline assignment: CDR1 DFQATT and CDR2 SNEGSKA (reference sequence). The CDR3 consists of 15 residues. V was cut by 3 bases and J by 4 bases, with 17 bases left in between. This chain uses TRBV20-1 with TRBJ2-3; a weak D match, TRBD1 (6 bases). The sequence was collected from a man aged 18 to 29 who had mild COVID-19 (a few samples of this study predate the infection). Cell type and time point are not known. The sample taken for sequencing was PBMCs or a T cell subset sorted from them (not recorded which). CDR3 sequence reads: CSASSSGKGADTQYF. DNA for the CDR3: TGCAGTGCTAGTTCTTCAGGGAAGGGGGCAGATACGCAGTATTTT.